This TCR beta chain came from a study of T cells expressing NK-cell markers. Study details: TCR beta repertoires came from sorted CD3+CD56+NKG2C+, CD3+CD56+NKG2C- and CD3+CD56-NKG2C+ T cells. Within the sequenced cohort of eight donors, seven exhibited HCMV seropositivity and one was seronegative. Findings and caveats of the study: Also leading the CD3+CD56-NKG2C+ fraction in a few donors were these clonotypes.

Germline values: CDR1 SGHTA, CDR2 FQGTGA. The CDR3 sequence is 14 residues long. It was by 5'RACE template switching with UMIs that TCR beta cDNA was made. From the 5' RACE reads, TCRdb lists one entry per CDR3 protein and no DNA. The sample has about 450,000 distinct CDR3 sequences; the top ten hold 6% to 9.5%. With regard to this clonotype: Antigen unknown.

The TCR was taken from a woman aged 18 to 75 in good health. This sequence joins TRBV7-3 and TRBJ1-2. Material: blood T cells: a sorted CD56 or NKG2C T cell subset, CD4+ or CD8+ T cells, or bulk PBMC T cells (not recorded which). The CDR3 region is CASSSGTSPYGYTF.